The T cell receptor (beta chain) under discussion was sequenced for a study of T cell repertoires in cytomegalovirus infection. The wider study: In public TCR beta signatures, there were indications of both CMV infection and matching HLA type.

As to this clonotype: Antigen unknown.

TCRdb reprocessed the reads via MiXCR and lists one record per CDR3 protein. The sample lists a few hundred thousand distinct CDR3 sequences; roughly an eighth were seen once. The CDR3 totals 13 residues. The V end lost 5 bases, the J end lost 5 bases, and 10 bases lay between the germline ends. Germline CDR1 is SEHNR and CDR2 is FQNEAQ (reference sequence). The study's findings and limits: The cumulative frequency of public TCR beta families identified carriers of CMV plus the relevant HLA. There were HLA-C-restricted CMV-specific TCR beta clonotypes dominating the ex vivo response.

The receptor comes from a human donor in good health (CMV status not recorded). Some clones in this sample may be carry-over from other donors' samples. The rearrangement joins TRBV7-9 to TRBJ1-5; D not resolved. The sample was PBMCs. In nucleotides, the CDR3 is TGTGCCAGCAGCCGTGGATCGGATCAGCCCCAGCATTTT. Encoded protein: CASSRGSDQPQHF.